This T cell receptor beta chain comes out of a study of T cell responses to AZD1222 COVID-19 vaccine. Study-wide context: Pooled samples include second doses given at about 4 or 12 weeks. General observations from the study: Seropositive status at baseline applied to only a handful of AZD1222 recipients. Clonal diversity was possibly underestimated, and white British individuals and females predominated among donors.

V lost 3 bases, J lost 4 bases, and 3 bases stayed unmatched. Germline CDR1 and CDR2: SEHNR and FQNEAQ (reference sequence). The CDR3 runs 14 residues. Turning to this clone: Its antigen is undetermined.

TCRdb's table, derived via immunoSEQ multiplex PCR, lists solely in-frame clones and lacks some. The sample contains 100,000 or so clones, approximately 87% of which appear only once. The rearrangement links TRBV7-9 to TRBJ2-1, with 7 bases identical to TRBD2. The input for sequencing was peripheral blood, taken on day 0 of AZD1222 vaccination. The receptor was derived from an adult in good health. Here the CDR3 reads CASSFWREYNEQFF. DNA of the CDR3: TGTGCCAGCAGCTTCTGGCGGGAGTACAATGAGCAGTTCTTC.